This T cell receptor beta chain was retrieved from a study of technical replicates of blood from several donors (dated by TCRdb to 2015 to 2018). A note on this clone: The target of this receptor is not known. No clone much larger than this one lies a single base away; base qualities are absent.

The library relied on the immunoSEQ multiplex PCR assay. Drawn from immuneACCESS, this table holds only the in-frame rearrangements with V and J called that TCRdb kept. Clones are partly lost; checked studies trace under half to an unresolved V gene and leave the rest unexplained. The sample table contains some 71,000 clones; only one count was recorded for roughly 96% of them. The top ten clonotypes cover approximately 0.21% of the sample. This TCR came from a human donor in good health. Sequencing was done on a sample of T cells isolated from PBMCs.

The bases are TGTGCCAGCAGCTTCAGGGGACTATTTACGGGTACTAATGAAAAACTGTTTTTT. This sequence encodes CASSFRGLFTGTNEKLFF. This chain joins TRBV5-6 to TRBJ1-4; perhaps TRBD1 is the D gene, with 6 bases matching. CDR1 SGHDT and CDR2 YYEEEE were looked up in the germline V gene. From the cysteine up to the phenylalanine, the CDR3 has a length of 18 residues. The retained sequence is limited to the CDR3, 54 bases, with the frame set at the first base. V is shortened by 2 bases, J by 2 bases, and the region joining them spans 19 bases.